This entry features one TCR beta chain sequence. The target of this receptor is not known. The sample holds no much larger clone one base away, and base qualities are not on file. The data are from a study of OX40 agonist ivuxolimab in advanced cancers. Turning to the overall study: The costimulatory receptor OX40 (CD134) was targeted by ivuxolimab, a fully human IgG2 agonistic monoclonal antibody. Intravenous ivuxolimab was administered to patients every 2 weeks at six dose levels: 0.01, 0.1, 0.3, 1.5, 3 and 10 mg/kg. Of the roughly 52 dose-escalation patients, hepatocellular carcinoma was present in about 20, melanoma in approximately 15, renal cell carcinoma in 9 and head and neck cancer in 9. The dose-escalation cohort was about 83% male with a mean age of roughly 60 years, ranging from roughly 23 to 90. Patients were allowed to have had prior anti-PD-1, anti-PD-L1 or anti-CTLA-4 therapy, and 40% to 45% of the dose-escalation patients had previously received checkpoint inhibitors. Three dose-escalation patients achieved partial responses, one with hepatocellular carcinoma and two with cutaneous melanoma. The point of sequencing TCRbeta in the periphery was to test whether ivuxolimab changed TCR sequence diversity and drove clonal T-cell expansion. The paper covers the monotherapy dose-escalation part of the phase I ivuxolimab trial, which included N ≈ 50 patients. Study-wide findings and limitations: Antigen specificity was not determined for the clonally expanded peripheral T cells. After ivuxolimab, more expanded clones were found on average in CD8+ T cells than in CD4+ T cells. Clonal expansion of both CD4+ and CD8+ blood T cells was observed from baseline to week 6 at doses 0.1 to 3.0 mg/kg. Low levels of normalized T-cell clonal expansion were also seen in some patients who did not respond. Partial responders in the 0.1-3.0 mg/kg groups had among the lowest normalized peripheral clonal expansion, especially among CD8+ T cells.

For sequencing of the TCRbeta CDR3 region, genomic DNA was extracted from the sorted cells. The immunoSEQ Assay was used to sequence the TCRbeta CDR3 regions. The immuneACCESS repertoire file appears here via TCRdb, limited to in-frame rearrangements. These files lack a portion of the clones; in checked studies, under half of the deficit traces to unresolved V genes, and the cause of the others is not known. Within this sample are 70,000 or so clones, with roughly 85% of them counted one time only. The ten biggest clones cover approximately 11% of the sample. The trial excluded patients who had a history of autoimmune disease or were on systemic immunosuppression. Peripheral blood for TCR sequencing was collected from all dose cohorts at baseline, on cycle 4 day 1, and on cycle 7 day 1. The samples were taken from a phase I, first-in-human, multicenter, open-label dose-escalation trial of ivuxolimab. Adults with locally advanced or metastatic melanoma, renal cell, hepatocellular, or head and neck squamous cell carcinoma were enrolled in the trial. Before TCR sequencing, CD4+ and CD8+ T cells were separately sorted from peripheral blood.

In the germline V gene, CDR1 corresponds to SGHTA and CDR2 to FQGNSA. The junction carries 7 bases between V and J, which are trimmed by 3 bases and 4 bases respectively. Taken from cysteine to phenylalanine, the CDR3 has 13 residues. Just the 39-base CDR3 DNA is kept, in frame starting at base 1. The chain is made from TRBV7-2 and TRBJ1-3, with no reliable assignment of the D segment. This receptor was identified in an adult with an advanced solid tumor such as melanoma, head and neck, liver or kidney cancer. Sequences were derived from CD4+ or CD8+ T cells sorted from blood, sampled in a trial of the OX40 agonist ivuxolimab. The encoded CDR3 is CASSFVEGNTIYF. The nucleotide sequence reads TGTGCCAGCAGCTTTGTAGAGGGAAACACCATATATTTT.